One and the same sample provided the 32 T cell receptor beta chains below, sequenced in a study of Ad26.COV2.S vaccination and SARS-CoV-2 variants. TCRdb's table, derived via immunoSEQ multiplex PCR, lists solely in-frame clones and lacks some. Among about 250,000 clones listed, around nine tenths were seen once. As for treatment: around 19 received Ad26.COV2.S at low or high dose, single or two shots; 5 received placebo; per-sample allocation not given. At day 63 after the first vaccine or placebo injection, samples were drawn. Sequencing used peripheral blood, obtained in a trial of Ad26.COV2.S vaccine versus placebo. These TCRs come from a person between 18 and 60 years old who received the Ad26.COV2.S COVID-19 vaccine or a placebo.

V gene TRBV5-1 combines with J gene TRBJ1-6; no reliable D call. Germline loops: CDR1 SGHRS, CDR2 YFSETQ. The CDR3 has 14 amino acids. Trimming took 0 bases from V and 10 from J, leaving 11 bases between them. The CDR3 here is CASSLDTGYSPLHF. CDR3 coding DNA: TGCGCCAGCAGCTTGGATACCGGATACTCACCCCTCCACTTT. Complete variable domain (other parts from reference TRBV5-1 and TRBJ1-6): KAGVTQTPRYLIKTRGQQVTLSCSPISGHRSVSWYQQTPGQGLQFLFEYFSETQRNKGNFPGRFSGRQFSNSRSEMNVSTLELGDSALYLCASSLDTGYSPLHFGNGTRLTVT.

This chain links TRBV7-9 with TRBJ2-3; TRBD2 matches at 12 bases. The CDR3 is 13 amino acids. Germline assignment: CDR1 SEHNR and CDR2 FQNEAQ (reference sequence). The junction had 7 bases not matched to a gene; V was cut back by 4 bases and J by 14 bases. The CDR3 spells CASSSTGTSGLYF. CDR3 bases: TGTGCCAGCAGCTCAACTGGGACTAGCGGGTTGTATTTT.

The chain combines TRBV7-6 with TRBJ2-1; no reliable D call. Germline V gives CDR1 SGHVS, CDR2 FNYEAQ. Trimming took 2 bases from V and 0 from J, leaving 8 bases between them. The CDR3 covers 15 residues. CDR3 loop: CASSLMTLSYNEQFF. CDR3 DNA sequence: TGTGCCAGCAGCTTAATGACACTCTCCTACAATGAGCAGTTCTTC.

V gene TRBV6-6 combines with J gene TRBJ2-3; either TRBD1 or TRBD2 may fit D (5 bases each). CDR3 length: 15 residues. Germline-derived CDR1 and CDR2 are MNHNY and SVGAGI (reference sequence). The V end was cut by 8 bases, the J end by 3 bases, with 18 bases between. The CDR3 loop reads CASHLDGGRTDTQYF. The CDR3, as DNA: TGTGCCAGCCATCTTGATGGGGGACGGACAGATACGCAGTATTTT.

The chain joins TRBV6-1 to TRBJ1-5; D call uncertain. The CDR3 consists of 14 residues. Trimming stripped 2 bases from V and 5 bases from J, with 10 bases between. The V gene's germline CDR1 is MNHNS and CDR2 SASEGT. Here the CDR3 reads CASSENSPHQPQHF. The CDR3 DNA is TGTGCCAGCAGTGAAAACAGCCCCCATCAGCCCCAGCATTTT.

The genes are TRBV19 and TRBJ1-6; D not resolved. The germline CDR1 and CDR2 sequences are LNHDA and SQIVND (reference sequence). The CDR3 consists of 14 residues. Trimming cost V 7 bases and J 3 bases, with 10 bases left between them. Written as DNA, the CDR3 is TGTGCCAGTACCCCCGGTCTCTATAATTCACCCCTCCACTTT. This encodes CASTPGLYNSPLHF.

The gene calls are TRBV12-5 and TRBJ1-1; D gene unclear. The germline V gene encodes CDR1 LGHNT and CDR2 FRNRAP. V lost 8 bases and J 8 bases, leaving 12 bases between the germline ends. The CDR3 runs to 11 residues. The CDR3 reads CASSSDYEAFF. The CDR3 nucleotides are TGTGCTAGTTCCTCCGACTACGAAGCTTTCTTT.

The chain uses TRBV4-2 and TRBJ1-3; D call uncertain. The CDR3 is 15 amino acids. Germline V gene sequence: CDR1 LGHNA, CDR2 YNFKEQ. V lost 0 bases, J lost 1 base, and 7 bases lay in between. The CDR3 protein is CASSQDSTSGNTIYF. As DNA, the CDR3 is TGTGCCAGCAGCCAAGACTCGACTTCTGGAAACACCATATATTTT.

The chain has TRBV7-2 and TRBJ1-2; TRBD1 aligns across 7 bases. This CDR3 has 14 residues. With V trimmed by 1 base and J by 7 bases, 6 bases remained unmatched. Germline V lookup: CDR1 SGHTA, CDR2 FQGNSA. DNA of the CDR3: TGTGCCAGCAGCTTAGGGGGGCAGGGGGTTGGCTACACCTTC. This sequence encodes CASSLGGQGVGYTF.

The V call is TRBV10-3, the J call TRBJ2-7; TRBD2 aligns across 11 bases. Germline V gene data show CDR1 as ENHRY and CDR2 as SYGVKD. The V and J ends lost 6 bases and 6 bases, in that order; junction bases with no gene match: 4. The CDR3 has 13 amino acids. The CDR3 reads CAISPGTSGEQYV. CDR3 coding DNA: TGTGCCATCAGCCCTGGGACTAGCGGCGAGCAGTACGTC.

This rearrangement joins TRBV6-5 to TRBJ1-2; unclear D gene. Germline values: CDR1 MNHEY, CDR2 SVGAGI. The CDR3 has 11 amino acids. V was shortened by 9 bases and J by 3 bases, with 8 bases between the two germline ends. The CDR3 here is CASSLYYGYTF. The CDR3 DNA follows: TGTGCCAGTTCCCTGTACTATGGCTACACCTTC.

This sequence joins TRBV9 and TRBJ1-2; D might be TRBD1 (5 bases). This CDR3 comprises 13 residues. CDR1 and CDR2 (germline): SGDLS, YYNGEE. V dropped 3 bases and J dropped 2 bases, with 8 bases sitting between them. The CDR3 is CASSGDRNYGYTF. CDR3 coding DNA: TGTGCCAGCAGCGGGGACCGAAACTATGGCTACACCTTC.

V gene TRBV19 combines with J gene TRBJ1-3, with D unresolved. V shed 3 bases and J shed 0 bases, with 12 bases lying between them. The germline CDR1 and CDR2 sequences are LNHDA and SQIVND (reference sequence). This CDR3 comprises 16 residues. CDR3 sequence reads: CASSIGSYSSGNTIYF. For the CDR3, the DNA is TGTGCCAGTAGTATCGGATCGTACAGCTCTGGAAACACCATATATTTT. Supplemented by reference TRBV19 and TRBJ1-3, the full variable domain reads DGGITQSPKYLFRKEGQNVTLSCEQNLNHDAMYWYRQDPGQGLRLIYYSQIVNDFQKGDIAEGYSVSREKKESFPLTVTSAQKNPTAFYLCASSIGSYSSGNTIYFGEGSWLTVV.

The V call is TRBV9, the J call TRBJ1-2; D is perhaps TRBD1 (5 bases). CDR1 SGDLS and CDR2 YYNGEE come from the germline V gene. The CDR3 runs 14 residues. The V end was cut by 0 bases, the J end by 2 bases, with 8 bases between. The CDR3 coding sequence is TGTGCCAGCAGCGTAGACACAGGCAACTATGGCTACACCTTC. As protein: CASSVDTGNYGYTF.

In nucleotides, the CDR3 is TGTGCCAGCAGCTTAGGGGCGGGGTTCGAGCAGTACGTC. Translating gives CASSLGAGFEQYV. This chain joins TRBV7-8 and TRBJ2-7; tentative D call: TRBD2 (6 bases). The CDR3 has 13 amino acids. Trimming left V 1 base short and J 6 bases short, with 10 bases between. Germline-derived CDR1 and CDR2 are SGHVS and FQNEAQ.

This chain connects TRBV9 to TRBJ2-5; D is perhaps TRBD2 (6 bases). Trimming removed 0 bases from V and 2 bases from J, with 11 bases in between. Germline loops: CDR1 SGDLS, CDR2 YYNGEE. The CDR3 is made up of 15 amino acids. CDR3 region: CASSVDGGVQETQYF. DNA of the CDR3: TGTGCCAGCAGCGTAGATGGCGGGGTACAAGAGACCCAGTACTTC.

This sequence joins TRBV30 and TRBJ2-2; perhaps TRBD1 as D (6 bases). V lost 4 bases and J lost 1, with 13 bases in between. There are 15 residues in the CDR3. Germline CDR1 GTSNPN, CDR2 SVGIG (reference sequence). The CDR3 is CAWISGALNTGELFF. For the CDR3, the DNA is TGTGCCTGGATATCAGGGGCGCTGAACACCGGGGAGCTGTTTTTT.

The rearrangement joins TRBV27 to TRBJ2-7; D is unclear. Germline V CDR1 and CDR2: MNHEY, SMNVEV (reference sequence). The CDR3 runs to 13 residues. Trimming removed 2 bases at V and 2 bases at J, with 7 bases between. CDR3 region: CASSLQRTYEQYF. CDR3 bases: TGTGCCAGCAGTTTACAACGGACCTACGAGCAGTACTTC.

The chain employs TRBV6-5 and TRBJ2-7; TRBD2 is a possible D gene (5 bases). Germline CDR1 and CDR2: MNHEY and SVGAGI. The V end was cut by 2 bases, the J end by 4 bases, with 9 bases between. This CDR3 has 13 residues. The CDR3 bases are TGTGCCAGCAGTTACGGAACTAGTTACGAGCAGTACTTC. Amino acids: CASSYGTSYEQYF.

The chain is built from TRBV6-1 and TRBJ2-7; a possible D gene is TRBD2 (5 bases). CDR1 is MNHNS, CDR2 SASEGT, per germline. Trimming took off 1 base at V and 1 base at J, with 5 bases between the two ends. The CDR3 totals 13 residues. The CDR3 bases are TGTGCCAGCAGTGAAGGACTATCCTACGAGCAGTACGTC. It translates to CASSEGLSYEQYV.

This chain joins TRBV27 and TRBJ2-2, with a weak D call TRBD2 (7 bases). Germline CDR1 and CDR2: MNHEY and SMNVEV (reference sequence). This CDR3 contains 16 residues. V gave up 3 bases and J gave up 5 bases, with 16 bases separating them. The CDR3 DNA sequence: TGTGCCAGCAGTTTTGTAGGGGGGGCGGGAACCGGGGAGCTGTTTTTT. Translated: CASSFVGGAGTGELFF.

This chain connects TRBV27 to TRBJ2-7; D gene uncertain. With 0 bases removed from V and 0 bases from J, the gap between germline ends came to 6 bases. Germline CDR1 MNHEY, CDR2 SMNVEV (reference sequence). The CDR3 has 14 residues. The CDR3 nucleotides read TGTGCCAGCAGTTTATCACCCGACTCCTACGAGCAGTACGTC. Its translation is CASSLSPDSYEQYV.

This clone occurred a few times. The CDR3 coding sequence is TGTGCCAGCTCACCACAAAGGGGCACTGAAGCTTTCTTT. Translation: CASSPQRGTEAFF. The chain uses TRBV18 and TRBJ1-1, with a tentative D call TRBD1 (5 bases). V gave up 1 base and J gave up 4 bases, with 7 bases separating them. Germline V gives CDR1 KGHSH, CDR2 LQKENI. This CDR3 contains 13 residues. The full variable domain, rest sourced from reference TRBV18 and TRBJ1-1, is NAGVMQNPRHLVRRRGQEARLRCSPMKGHSHVYWYRQLPEEGLKFMVYLQKENIIDESGMPKERFSAEFPKEGPSILRIQQVVRGDSAAYFCASSPQRGTEAFFGQGTRLTVV.

This chain links TRBV4-1 with TRBJ2-3; 10 bases align to TRBD2. This CDR3 is built from 17 residues. Germline CDR1 reads MGHRA; CDR2 reads YSYEKL. V lost 0 bases, J lost 5 bases, and 8 bases stayed unmatched. As DNA, the CDR3 is TGCGCCAGCAGCCAAGATACTACTAGCGGGACCGTAGATACGCAGTATTTT. Translated, it gives CASSQDTTSGTVDTQYF.

This chain connects TRBV6-6 to TRBJ2-7; D remains unclear. Germline V gene lookup returns CDR1 MNHNY and CDR2 SVGAGI (reference sequence). The CDR3 covers 14 residues. V lost 2 bases, J lost 2 bases, and 10 bases lay in between. The CDR3 reads CASSYGISAYEQYF. The CDR3 bases are TGTGCCAGCAGTTACGGGATTTCTGCCTACGAGCAGTACTTC.

This rearrangement joins TRBV5-6 to TRBJ1-6; 8 bases agree with TRBD1. Germline assignment: CDR1 SGHDT and CDR2 YYEEEE. Germline trimming cut 4 bases from V and 3 bases from J; bases unmatched to any gene: 9. The CDR3 contains 17 residues. The CDR3 coding sequence is TGTGCCAGCAGCGCTCAAGGACAGGGCGACTATAATTCACCCCTCCACTTT. Encoded protein: CASSAQGQGDYNSPLHF.

The chain combines TRBV30 with TRBJ1-6; a possible D gene is TRBD1 (5 bases). The germline V gene has CDR1 GTSNPN and CDR2 SVGIG (reference sequence). Trimming took 0 bases from V and 6 from J, leaving 12 bases between them. The CDR3 totals 15 residues. The CDR3: CAWSVGVGFNSPLHF. The CDR3 DNA sequence: TGTGCCTGGAGTGTGGGGGTTGGGTTTAATTCACCCCTCCACTTT.

The chain joins TRBV6-5 to TRBJ2-1; a weak D match, TRBD1 (6 bases). This CDR3 has 15 residues. The V and J ends lost 6 bases and 2 bases respectively, with 14 bases between them. Looked up from germline, CDR1 is MNHEY and CDR2 is SVGAGI. Here the CDR3 DNA reads TGTGCCAGCAGCCTCGTAGAGGGGGCCTACAATGAGCAGTTCTTC. It codes for CASSLVEGAYNEQFF.

This chain's CDR3 is CASSQDREGGYTF. DNA for the CDR3: TGCGCCAGCAGCCAAGATAGGGAGGGTGGCTACACCTTC. V is TRBV4-3 and J is TRBJ1-2; D gene ambiguous. V lost 0 bases to trimming and J lost 7 bases, with 9 bases between them. The CDR3 is 13 amino acids. Germline lookup yields CDR1 LGHNA and CDR2 YSLEER.

CDR3 residues: CAWSQNNSPLHF. The CDR3 DNA sequence: TGTGCCTGGAGTCAGAACAACTCACCCCTCCACTTT. The chain recombines TRBV30 with TRBJ1-6, with no clear D. There are 12 residues in the CDR3. The ends were cut back, 2 bases at V and 10 bases at J, with 9 bases in the middle. The germline CDR1 and CDR2 sequences are GTSNPN and SVGIG (reference sequence).

This clone appeared once. The gene calls are TRBV6-1 and TRBJ2-3; 11 bases agree with TRBD2. The CDR3 spans 16 residues. CDR1 MNHNS and CDR2 SASEGT come from the germline V gene. V lost 2 bases to trimming and J lost 3 bases; unmatched junction nucleotides: 4. CDR3 region: CASSESSGGPTDTQYF. The DNA of the CDR3 is TGTGCCAGCAGTGAATCTAGCGGGGGGCCAACAGATACGCAGTATTTT.

The V call is TRBV13, the J call TRBJ2-1; 9 nucleotides align to TRBD1. Germline CDR1 is PRHDT and CDR2 is FYEKMQ (reference sequence). J gave up 7 bases and V 5 bases, and 9 bases lay outside the gene matches. This CDR3 has 15 residues. CDR3 sequence: CASSVRDRVVNEQFF. The CDR3 DNA follows: TGTGCCAGCAGCGTACGGGACAGGGTGGTGAATGAGCAGTTCTTC.